This TCR beta chain was captured in a study of blood T cell repertoires in COVID-19. Study details: Both acute and convalescent COVID-19 samples were obtained from the United States, Italy and Spain. Nucleic acid was either cDNA or gDNA, and it came from T cells, B-cell-depleted T cells, or PBMCs.

CDR1 MDHEN and CDR2 SYDVKM come from the germline V gene. The V segment lost 5 bases and the J segment 4 bases; nucleotides outside the gene matches: 7. The CDR3 consists of 14 residues. Source study methods: Amplification with reference gene primers provided the estimates of nucleated cell counts. Method: immunoSEQ multiplex PCR; TCRdb's copy keeps in-frame clones and lacks some. That table furnishes V, J and clone size, whereas the DNA furnished D and trimming. The table lists tens of thousands of clones, around 80% of them singletons. J is TRBJ1-2 and V is TRBV28, with TRBD1 matching over 7 bases. The source of this sequence is a man between 70 and 80 years old with acute or convalescent COVID-19. Specimen: peripheral blood. This CDR3 reads CASSPPTGIYGYTF. The CDR3 coding sequence is TGTGCCAGCAGTCCCCCGACAGGGATCTATGGCTACACCTTC.